The 6 T cell receptor beta chains in this list originate from one sample, sequenced in a study of T cell changes during pregnancy in multiple sclerosis. Repertoires were generated with immunoSEQ multiplex PCR, while TCRdb's copy carries only in-frame clones and drops some. The sample lists some 37,000 clones, around 90% occurring once. Specimen: CD4+ T cells from peripheral blood mononuclear cells, collected after pregnancy. The receptors here all came from a female donor in good health, enrolled as a control in a pregnancy study.

The rearrangement joins TRBV11-2 to TRBJ1-2; D is perhaps TRBD1 (5 bases). Trimming shortened V by 4 bases and J by 2 bases, and 8 bases separated the two germline ends. Looked up from germline, CDR1 is SGHAT and CDR2 is FQNNGV. The CDR3 contains 13 residues. The DNA of the CDR3 is TGTGCCAGCAGCTCGCAGGGAAACTATGGCTACACCTTC. Its translation is CASSSQGNYGYTF.

The table lists this clone with a few counts. The chain couples TRBV14 to TRBJ1-2; D is perhaps TRBD1 (6 bases). The CDR3 contains 15 residues. Germline CDR1 reads SGHDN; CDR2 reads FVKESK. Trimming removed 1 base at V and 6 bases at J, with 15 bases between. The CDR3 DNA reads as TGTGCCAGCAGCCAAGTACTGGGGGCGCGTAATGGCTACACCTTC. Protein sequence: CASSQVLGARNGYTF.

The rearrangement uses TRBV4-3 and TRBJ1-4; the match to TRBD1 covers 9 bases. CDR3 size: 14 residues. The trim removed 3 bases at V and 4 bases at J, leaving 0 bases unmatched. From germline, CDR1 is LGHNA and CDR2 YSLEER. The CDR3 bases are TGCGCCAGCAGCCAGGGACAGGGTAATGAAAAACTGTTTTTT. Translated: CASSQGQGNEKLFF.

This chain joins TRBV5-1 and TRBJ1-5; a weak D match, TRBD1 (6 bases). This CDR3 is built from 13 residues. V lost 3 bases and J 7 bases, leaving 11 bases between the germline ends. Germline CDR1 reads SGHRS; CDR2 reads YFSETQ. The CDR3 bases are TGCGCCAGCAGCTCTACAGGGAGACAGCCCCAGCATTTT. Protein product: CASSSTGRQPQHF.

V and J are TRBV27 and TRBJ2-1; 9 bases match TRBD1. Germline values: CDR1 MNHEY, CDR2 SMNVEV (reference sequence). Trimming removed 6 bases from V and 8 bases from J; junction bases left unmatched: 2. This CDR3 is built from 12 residues. The CDR3 loop reads CASRRTGDEQFF. DNA of the CDR3: TGTGCCAGCAGGAGGACAGGGGATGAGCAGTTCTTC.

The J gene is TRBJ1-2, the V gene TRBV27; 9 bases map to TRBD1. This CDR3 has 14 amino acids. V shed 3 bases and J 4 bases; nucleotides not matched to a gene: 3. CDR1 and CDR2 from the germline V gene are MNHEY and SMNVEV (reference sequence). CDR3 region: CASSLGQGLYGYTF. CDR3 bases: TGTGCCAGCAGTTTGGGACAGGGTCTCTATGGCTACACCTTC.